The 7 T cell receptor beta chains given below trace back to one sample, sequenced in a study of metastatic and nonmetastatic thyroid tumors. Among the patients, none had received any treatment before thyroid surgery. TCRdb re-analyzed the PCR reads through MiXCR. The sample holds over 25,000 clones, under 8% seen once. Sequencing was performed on blood. The receptors here all came from a female donor with papillary thyroid cancer or a benign thyroid nodule (not recorded which). Some clones in this sample may be carry-over from other donors' samples.

This clone was counted many times. The chain combines TRBV7-9 with TRBJ2-2, with 10 bases aligning to TRBD1. Looked up from germline, CDR1 is SEHNR and CDR2 is FQNEAQ (reference sequence). J gave up 9 bases and V 5 bases, and 3 bases lay outside the gene matches. CDR3 length equals 13 residues. CDR3 residues: CASSRDRGRELFF. The CDR3, as DNA: TGTGCCAGCAGCCGGGACAGGGGACGGGAGCTGTTTTTT.

The rearrangement links TRBV7-2 to TRBJ2-7; TRBD2 aligns across 9 bases. Germline CDR1 SGHTA, CDR2 FQGNSA. The CDR3 runs 15 residues. J was trimmed by 6 bases and V by 4 bases; bases with no gene match: 10. CDR3 bases: TGTGCCAGCAGCTCCAATAGCGGGGGAGGCCGCGAGCAGTACTTC. This sequence encodes CASSSNSGGGREQYF.

This clone was counted at least ten times. Other DNA sequences of this sample code for an identical CDR3. This rearrangement joins TRBV11-1 to TRBJ1-2, with D maybe TRBD1 (6 bases). The CDR3 contains 17 residues. V lost 3 bases and J 0 bases, leaving 17 bases between the germline ends. Germline V gene lookup returns CDR1 SGHAT and CDR2 FQDESV (reference sequence). CDR3 residues: CASSFEFGTRPNYGYTF. The CDR3 DNA follows: TGTGCCAGCAGCTTTGAGTTTGGGACAAGACCTAACTATGGCTACACCTTC.

This clone has at least ten counts. The rearrangement links TRBV9 to TRBJ2-3; D is uncertain. V was pared by 3 bases and J by 2 bases, with 10 bases between. The CDR3 is 14 residues long. The germline CDR1 and CDR2 sequences are SGDLS and YYNGEE. The CDR3 DNA reads as TGTGCCAGCAGCGCCCCCCCCCTCACAGATACGCAGTATTTT. Encoded protein: CASSAPPLTDTQYF. Using reference TRBV9 and TRBJ2-3 for the parts outside the CDR3, the full variable domain is DSGVTQTPKHLITATGQRVTLRCSPRSGDLSVYWYQQSLDQGLQFLIQYYNGEERAKGNILERFSAQQFPDLHSELNLSSLELGDSALYFCASSAPPLTDTQYFGPGTRLTVL.

This clone was picked up many times. This rearrangement joins TRBV3-1 to TRBJ2-7; D might be TRBD1 (5 bases). Germline loops: CDR1 LGHDT, CDR2 YNNKEL (reference sequence). This CDR3 comprises 16 residues. Trimming cost V 1 base and J 0 bases, with 13 bases left between them. The CDR3 region is CASSQGRGRSSYEQYF. The CDR3 bases are TGTGCCAGCAGCCAAGGAAGGGGCAGGAGCTCCTACGAGCAGTACTTC.

This clone occurred a few times. One base away lies a much larger clone, so this may be a sequencing read error. The chain combines TRBV4-1 with TRBJ1-1; D is unclear. The CDR3 length is 19 residues. Germline V gene data show CDR1 as MGHRA and CDR2 as YSYEKL. The CDR3 spells CTSSQEMSRSYRLNTEAFF. The DNA for the CDR3 is TGCACCAGCAGCCAAGAGATGAGTAGGAGCTACCGGCTGAACACTGAAGCTTTCTTT.

This clone was recorded many times. The chain employs TRBV24-1 and TRBJ2-6; perhaps TRBD1 as D (5 bases). The CDR3 sequence is 16 residues long. Germline V CDR1 and CDR2: KGHDR, SFDVKD. V lost 6 bases to trimming and J lost 2 bases, with 13 bases between them. This CDR3 reads CATSITGNTGANVLTF. In nucleotides, the CDR3 is TGTGCCACCAGTATCACAGGAAACACTGGGGCCAACGTCCTGACTTTC.